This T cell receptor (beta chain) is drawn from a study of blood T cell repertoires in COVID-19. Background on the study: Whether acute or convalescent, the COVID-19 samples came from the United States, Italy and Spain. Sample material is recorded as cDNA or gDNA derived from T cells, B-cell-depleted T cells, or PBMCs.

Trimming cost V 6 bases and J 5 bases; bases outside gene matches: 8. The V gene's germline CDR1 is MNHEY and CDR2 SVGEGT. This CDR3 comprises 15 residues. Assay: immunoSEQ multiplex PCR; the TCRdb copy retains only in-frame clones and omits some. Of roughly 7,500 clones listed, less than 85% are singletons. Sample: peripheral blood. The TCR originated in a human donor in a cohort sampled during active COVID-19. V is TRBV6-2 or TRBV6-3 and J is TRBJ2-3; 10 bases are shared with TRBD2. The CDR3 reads CASSSSGSTVDTQYF. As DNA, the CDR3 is TGTGCCAGCAGCTCTAGCGGGAGTACGGTAGATACGCAGTATTTT.